This section outlines one T cell receptor (beta chain) sequence together with its context. This entry belongs to a study of T cell responses to AZD1222 COVID-19 vaccine. This table comes from immunoSEQ multiplex PCR, and its TCRdb copy is limited to in-frame clones, with some not included. The data show under 200,000 clones, with more than 80% seen just once and around 3.6% held by the top ten. Per germline, CDR1 MRHNA and CDR2 SNTAGT. The CDR3 runs to 13 residues. V was clipped by 3 bases and J by 9 bases, with 9 bases between them. The sequence was obtained from an adult who received the MenACWY meningococcal vaccine as a control. The source was peripheral blood, collected 28 days after the second dose of the MenACWY control vaccine. The chain uses TRBV6-4 and TRBJ1-6; D unresolved. CDR3 sequence (DNA): TGTGCCAGCAGTGAAGGGTCGGGTTCACCCCTCCACTTT. Translating gives CASSEGSGSPLHF.